The rows below give T cell receptor beta chains drawn from one sample of a study of control samples from healthy donors and cancer patients. Repertoires were generated with immunoSEQ multiplex PCR, while TCRdb's copy carries only in-frame clones and drops some. The repertoire holds under 300,000 clones, with roughly 87% as singletons. Sequencing was carried out using PBMCs. Receptors were obtained from a woman in her fifties or sixties with lung cancer. Each CDR3 is given with its conserved first and last residue. A D gene is named only where the DNA matches it firmly. Not every row has a clone size; where given, it reads once, few, many or a size class.

CDR3 protein	V gene	CDR3 length	D gene	clone size	J gene
CASSLGAGANVLTF	TRBV27	14	-	-	TRBJ2-6
CASSLGTGVYGEAFF	TRBV6-5	15	TRBD1	-	TRBJ1-1
CASSVADRGMVRNEQFF	TRBV9	17	-	-	TRBJ2-1
CATSRDGIRTDTQYF	TRBV15	15	-	-	TRBJ2-3
CASSRLALSYNEQFF	TRBV4-1	15	-	-	TRBJ2-1
CASGTSGYYEQYF	TRBV6-5	13	TRBD2	-	TRBJ2-7
CASSLLQGDYNEQFF	TRBV7-3	15	-	-	TRBJ2-1
CASSGPGQGYYEQYF	TRBV25-1	15	TRBD1	-	TRBJ2-7
CASSSLRGSNEKLFF	TRBV11-2	15	TRBD1	-	TRBJ1-4
CASSLGGIQETQYF	TRBV7-9	14	-	-	TRBJ2-5
CASSQDHGRLRLNEKLFF	TRBV14	18	-	-	TRBJ1-4
CASSPDRGRADTQYF	TRBV2	15	TRBD1	-	TRBJ2-3
CASSSLAGLYNEQFF	TRBV7-6	15	TRBD2	-	TRBJ2-1
CASRETGHNQPQHF	TRBV19	14	-	-	TRBJ1-5
CASSLGNRMNTEAFF	TRBV7-2	15	-	-	TRBJ1-1
CASSIYGGSNTEAFF	TRBV19	15	-	-	TRBJ1-1
CASSQDWGAKETQYF	TRBV4-2	15	-	-	TRBJ2-5
CAWSVLAGVEQYF	TRBV30	13	TRBD2	once	TRBJ2-7